These T cell receptor beta chains were read from a single sample in a study of CD8 T cells in Susac syndrome. Via MiXCR, TCRdb re-called the immunoSEQ multiplex PCR reads, giving one row per CDR3 protein. This table holds 140,000 or so distinct CDR3 sequences, 85% to 95% found once. Sequencing was done on a sample of CD4+ T cells from PBMCs. These TCRs come from a human donor with multiple sclerosis. CDR3s include the opening cysteine and the closing phenylalanine or tryptophan. Fields, in order: J gene, V gene, clone size, D gene, CDR3 DNA, CDR3 protein. D genes are given only for firm matches. The size entry is marked missing in some rows and otherwise reads once, few, many or a size class.

TRBJ2-3	TRBV27	-	-	TGTGCCAGCAGTAGGGGGAGGACAGATACGCAGTATTTT	CASSRGRTDTQYF
TRBJ1-3	TRBV6-6	once	-	TGTGCCAGCAGTTACGCCTCTGGAAACACCATATATTTT	CASSYASGNTIYF
TRBJ2-1	TRBV2	-	TRBD2	TGTGCCAGCAGGCCCCCTAGCGGGTCTCCCTCCTACAATGAGCAGTTCTTC	CASRPPSGSPSYNEQFF
TRBJ2-3	TRBV7-9	-	-	TGTGCCAGCAGCCCCGCCGGTGGGTTCGATACGCAGTATTTT	CASSPAGGFDTQYF
TRBJ2-7	TRBV3-1	-	TRBD2	TGTGCCAGCAGCCTTAGACTAGCGGGAATTACCTACGAGCAGTACTTC	CASSLRLAGITYEQYF
TRBJ2-2	TRBV29-1	-	-	TGCAGCGTGGCCCCTGACGTGAGGGGCAGGGAGCTGTTTTTT	CSVAPDVRGRELFF
TRBJ1-1	TRBV29-1	-	-	TGCAGCGTTGTCGCTACCGTTACTGAAGCTTTCTTT	CSVVATVTEAFF
TRBJ2-1	TRBV4-1	-	TRBD2	TGCGCCAGCACCCGGAGCGGGAGGGCATTTTCCTACAATGAGCAGTTCTTC	CASTRSGRAFSYNEQFF
TRBJ1-4	TRBV18	-	-	TGTGCCAGCTCACCACAAGGCCTTGCAACTAATGAAAAACTGTTTTTT	CASSPQGLATNEKLFF
TRBJ1-2	TRBV6-4	-	-	TGTGCCAGCAGTCGGGACCTAAATACTAACTATGGCTACACCTTC	CASSRDLNTNYGYTF
TRBJ1-2	TRBV12-3/TRBV12-4	-	TRBD1	TGTGCCAGCAGCCAAGCCCAGGGGGCACATGGCTACACCTTC	CASSQAQGAHGYTF
TRBJ2-2	TRBV5-1	-	TRBD1	TGCGCCAGCACTACAGGGGTCCAACTTAACACCGGGGAGCTGTTTTTT	CASTTGVQLNTGELFF
TRBJ1-5	TRBV20-1	-	TRBD1	TGCAGTGCCACCCCCAGGGGGATCAATCAGCCCCAGCATTTT	CSATPRGINQPQHF
TRBJ2-1	TRBV20-1	-	-	TGCAGTGCTAGAGATGATCTGGATGGGTACAATGAGCAGTTCTTC	CSARDDLDGYNEQFF